The sequence of this T cell receptor (beta chain) was determined in a study of blood T cell repertoires in COVID-19. Turning to the study itself: T cells, B-cell-depleted T cells, or PBMCs provided the cDNA or gDNA that served as material.

Trimming left V 0 bases short and J 0 bases short, with 12 bases between. This CDR3 has 16 amino acids. The germline V gene encodes CDR1 GTSNPN and CDR2 SVGIG (reference sequence). Data came from immunoSEQ multiplex PCR; TCRdb stores just in-frame clones and leaves some out. The sample lists 50,000 to 75,000 clones, around 80% occurring once. This chain uses TRBV30 with TRBJ1-5, with D maybe TRBD1 (5 bases). Source material: peripheral blood. The clonotype was recovered from a man between 60 and 70 years old with acute or convalescent COVID-19. The DNA for the CDR3 is TGTGCCTGGAGTGTACGGAGGGGAAATAGCAATCAGCCCCAGCATTTT. Residues: CAWSVRRGNSNQPQHF. Full variable domain (outside the CDR3, taken from reference TRBV30 and TRBJ1-5): SQTIHQWPATLVQPVGSPLSLECTVEGTSNPNLYWYRQAAGRGLQLLFYSVGIGQISSEVPQNLSASRPQDRQFILSSKKLLLSDSGFYLCAWSVRRGNSNQPQHFGDGTRLSIL.